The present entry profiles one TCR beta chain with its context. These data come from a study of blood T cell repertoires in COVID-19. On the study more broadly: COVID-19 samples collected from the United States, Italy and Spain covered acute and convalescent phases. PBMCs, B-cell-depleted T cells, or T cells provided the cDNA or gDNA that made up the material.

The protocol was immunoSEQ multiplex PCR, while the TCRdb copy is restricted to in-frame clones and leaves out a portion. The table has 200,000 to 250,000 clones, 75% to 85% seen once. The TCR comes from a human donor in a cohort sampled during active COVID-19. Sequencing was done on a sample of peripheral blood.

CDR3 DNA sequence: TGTGCCAGCTCACCCGACAGGGGCACAGATACGCAGTATTTT. Encoded protein: CASSPDRGTDTQYF. The rearrangement links TRBV18 to TRBJ2-3; TRBD1 matches at 7 bases. V trimming: 3 bases; J trimming: 1 base; junction bases outside the gene matches: 1. The germline CDR1 and CDR2 sequences are KGHSH and LQKENI. This CDR3 is built from 14 residues. Combining the CDR3 with reference TRBV18 and TRBJ2-3 gives the whole variable domain NAGVMQNPRHLVRRRGQEARLRCSPMKGHSHVYWYRQLPEEGLKFMVYLQKENIIDESGMPKERFSAEFPKEGPSILRIQQVVRGDSAAYFCASSPDRGTDTQYFGPGTRLTVL.